A selection of T cell receptor beta chains follows, all from one sample in a study of CD8 T cells in Susac syndrome. A single record per CDR3 protein comes from TCRdb applying MiXCR to the immunoSEQ multiplex PCR reads. The data hold 50,000 or so distinct CDR3 sequences, with more than 85% observed a single time. Source material: CD8+ T cells from PBMCs. These receptors came from a human donor in good health. The CDR3 runs from the conserved cysteine through the conserved F or W. The order of the fields is CDR3 length, D gene, clone size, V gene, J gene, CDR3 protein, CDR3 DNA. D genes are given only for firm matches. The size of a clone is reported for some rows only, either as once, few or many, or as a class for expanded clones.

15	NA	NA	TRBV11-2	TRBJ2-1	CASSPWDNLYNEQFF	TGTGCCAGCAGCCCCTGGGACAACCTCTACAATGAGCAGTTCTTC
17	NA	NA	TRBV11-2	TRBJ1-3	CASSLSRRGAEGNTIYF	TGTGCCAGCAGCCTCAGTCGTCGGGGTGCCGAGGGAAACACCATATATTTT
16	NA	NA	TRBV27	TRBJ2-7	CASSPPGPKSPYEQYF	TGTGCCAGCAGTCCACCGGGCCCTAAGAGCCCCTACGAGCAGTACTTC
17	TRBD2	NA	TRBV10-2	TRBJ2-5	CASSEPAGRGYWETQYF	TGCGCCAGCAGTGAGCCCGCTGGGCGGGGGTATTGGGAGACCCAGTACTTC
11	NA	NA	TRBV12-3/TRBV12-4	TRBJ1-2	CASSLKSGYTF	TGTGCCAGCAGTTTAAAATCTGGCTACACCTTC
16	NA	NA	TRBV27	TRBJ2-1	CASSFGPGTQSNEQFF	TGTGCCAGCAGTTTCGGACCCGGGACTCAAAGTAATGAGCAGTTCTTC
14	TRBD2	NA	TRBV27	TRBJ2-7	CASSSIAGSYEQYF	TGTGCCAGCAGTTCCATAGCGGGTTCCTACGAGCAGTACTTC
14	NA	NA	TRBV5-1	TRBJ2-7	CASSLDRAGYEQYF	TGCGCCAGCAGCTTGGACAGGGCGGGATACGAGCAGTACTTC
16	TRBD1	NA	TRBV6-2/TRBV6-3	TRBJ2-5	CASSIWDRGLGETQYF	TGTGCCAGCAGTATTTGGGACAGGGGTCTCGGGGAGACCCAGTACTTC
12	NA	NA	TRBV7-9	TRBJ2-7	CASSAGLYEQYF	TGTGCCAGCAGCGCAGGCCTCTACGAGCAGTACTTC
16	NA	once	TRBV30	TRBJ1-2	CAWESPFLRFRYGYTF	TGTGCCTGGGAGTCTCCCTTTTTACGGTTTCGGTATGGCTACACCTTC
11	NA	NA	TRBV27	TRBJ2-7	CASSPGRLTYF	TGTGCCAGCAGTCCCGGACGGCTTACGTACTTC
15	NA	NA	TRBV6-5	TRBJ2-2	CASLGGGGESGELFF	TGTGCCAGCCTGGGGGGAGGGGGAGAGAGCGGGGAGCTGTTTTTT
15	TRBD1	NA	TRBV6-2/TRBV6-3	TRBJ1-1	CASSYSTGLRTEAFF	TGTGCCAGCAGTTACTCGACAGGGCTGCGCACTGAAGCTTTCTTT
14	NA	NA	TRBV7-9	TRBJ1-1	CASSFGAMNTEAFF	TGTGCCAGCAGCTTCGGGGCCATGAACACTGAAGCTTTCTTT
13	NA	NA	TRBV24-1	TRBJ2-2	CATSDGDTGELFF	TGTGCCACCAGTGACGGGGATACCGGGGAGCTGTTTTTT
16	TRBD1	NA	TRBV7-9	TRBJ1-5	CASSANRDRDDQPQHF	TGTGCCAGCAGCGCGAACCGGGACAGGGATGACCAGCCCCAGCATTTT
15	NA	NA	TRBV20-1	TRBJ2-1	CSARASGSSYNEQFF	TGCAGTGCTAGAGCCTCGGGGAGCTCCTACAATGAGCAGTTCTTC
11	NA	NA	TRBV2	TRBJ2-1	CASSVAAEQFF	TGTGCCAGCAGTGTGGCCGCTGAGCAGTTCTTC
14	TRBD2	NA	TRBV2	TRBJ2-5	CATLAGEVGETQYF	TGTGCCACCTTAGCGGGAGAGGTGGGGGAGACCCAGTACTTC
14	NA	NA	TRBV13	TRBJ2-1	CASSPRGVRWEQFF	TGTGCCAGCAGCCCCCGTGGGGTACGATGGGAGCAGTTCTTC
14	NA	NA	TRBV5-1	TRBJ1-1	CASSLSLGGTEAFF	TGCGCCAGCAGCTTGTCTCTGGGCGGCACTGAAGCTTTCTTT
17	TRBD1	NA	TRBV20-1	TRBJ2-1	CSARNLQGKGDYNEQFF	TGCAGTGCTAGGAACCTACAGGGGAAAGGGGACTACAATGAGCAGTTCTTC
16	NA	NA	TRBV7-2	TRBJ2-1	CASSLWGESSYNEQFF	TGTGCCAGCAGCTTATGGGGAGAGAGCTCCTACAATGAGCAGTTCTTC
16	TRBD2	NA	TRBV6-5	TRBJ2-2	CASSYSIAGVAGELFF	TGTGCCAGCAGTTACTCGATAGCGGGAGTCGCCGGGGAGCTGTTTTTT
16	TRBD2	few	TRBV4-1	TRBJ2-3	CASSQGLAAGTDTQYF	TGCGCCAGCAGCCAAGGGCTAGCGGCGGGAACAGATACGCAGTATTTT
12	TRBD1	NA	TRBV30	TRBJ2-1	CAWGTVYNEQFF	TGTGCCTGGGGGACAGTCTACAATGAGCAGTTCTTC
14	TRBD2	NA	TRBV10-3	TRBJ2-7	CAIKPPGTRNEQYF	TGTGCCATCAAGCCGCCCGGGACTAGAAACGAGCAGTACTTC
15	NA	NA	TRBV6-5	TRBJ1-2	CASSYSNTALWGYTF	TGTGCCAGCAGTTACTCGAATACAGCCTTATGGGGCTACACCTTC
13	NA	NA	TRBV7-9	TRBJ2-6	CASTPPGANVLTF	TGTGCCAGCACCCCCCCTGGGGCCAACGTCCTGACTTTC
19	TRBD2	NA	TRBV4-1	TRBJ2-1	CASSQEGSGRAISYNEQFF	TGCGCCAGCAGCCAAGAGGGGAGCGGGAGGGCCATCTCCTACAATGAGCAGTTCTTC
17	TRBD2	NA	TRBV7-9	TRBJ2-3	CASSAAGLAGPTDTQYF	TGTGCCAGCAGCGCCGCCGGACTAGCGGGACCCACAGATACGCAGTATTTT
14	TRBD2	NA	TRBV29-1	TRBJ2-1	CSVTGTSGYNEQFF	TGCAGCGTCACCGGGACTAGCGGTTACAATGAGCAGTTCTTC
15	NA	NA	TRBV19	TRBJ2-7	CASSSTRDWQYEQYF	TGTGCCAGTAGCTCCACCCGGGACTGGCAATACGAGCAGTACTTC
12	NA	NA	TRBV5-6	TRBJ2-3	CASSLEEDTQYF	TGTGCCAGCAGCTTGGAGGAAGATACGCAGTATTTT
16	NA	once	TRBV7-2	TRBJ1-6	CASSPPWGFNNSPLHF	TGTGCCAGCAGCCCGCCCTGGGGGTTCAATAATTCACCCCTCCACTTT
15	NA	NA	TRBV29-1	TRBJ2-1	CSVEGKGGSYNEQFF	TGCAGCGTTGAAGGAAAGGGGGGCTCCTACAATGAGCAGTTCTTC
12	NA	NA	TRBV7-9	TRBJ1-1	CASSLRGPEAFF	TGTGCCAGCAGCTTAAGGGGTCCTGAAGCTTTCTTT
12	NA	NA	TRBV30	TRBJ2-7	CAWSVGGYEQYF	TGTGCCTGGAGTGTAGGGGGCTACGAGCAGTACTTC
17	TRBD2	NA	TRBV27	TRBJ2-1	CASSSEISGRYYNEQFF	TGTGCCAGCAGTTCAGAAATTAGCGGGAGGTACTACAATGAGCAGTTCTTC
16	NA	NA	TRBV15	TRBJ2-6	CATSVDFLSGANVLTF	TGTGCCACCAGCGTTGATTTTCTCTCTGGGGCCAACGTCCTGACTTTC